This T cell receptor beta chain comes out of a study of T cells expressing NK-cell markers. About the research overall: Eight donors were sequenced, of whom seven were HCMV-seropositive, while the remaining one was HCMV-seronegative.

Production of TCR beta cDNA relied on 5'RACE template switching with UMIs. Reanalyzing the 5' RACE reads, TCRdb keeps one entry per CDR3 protein, without DNA. This sample's table reports 550,000 or so distinct CDR3 sequences. The CDR3 length is 14 residues. Per germline, CDR1 SGHTA and CDR2 FQGNSA. This chain joins TRBV7-2 and TRBJ2-6; no DNA is available, so the TRBD1 call from TCRdb remains unchecked. The specimen was blood T cells: a sorted CD56 or NKG2C T cell subset, CD4+ or CD8+ T cells, or bulk PBMC T cells (not recorded which). The receptor's source is a man between 18 and 29 years old in good health. This CDR3 is CASRMGGIANVLTF.